The subject of this entry is one TCR beta chain. The antigen is unknown. This sample is part of a study of OX40 agonist ivuxolimab in advanced cancers. Study as a whole: Patients took ivuxolimab, an agonistic anti-OX40 (CD134) antibody. The diagnoses of dose-escalation patients were hepatocellular carcinoma, melanoma, renal cell or head and neck cancer. General study points: CD8+ T cells were the subset that, on average, had more expanded clones than CD4+. In the 0.1 to 3.0 mg/kg range, CD4+ and CD8+ blood T cells had expanded clonally by week 6.

Trimming removed 5 bases from V and 2 bases from J; junction bases left unmatched: 10. Germline assignment: CDR1 KGHSH and CDR2 LQKENI. The CDR3 totals 16 residues. Assay used: immunoSEQ multiplex PCR; TCRdb lists only in-frame clones, some missing. The repertoire holds approximately 64,000 clones, 88% seen once, with around 0.65% in the top ten. This chain uses TRBV18 with TRBJ2-5; 8 bases fit TRBD1. This receptor was obtained from an adult with an advanced solid tumor such as melanoma, head and neck, liver or kidney cancer. This specimen was CD4+ or CD8+ T cells sorted from blood, taken in a trial of the OX40 agonist ivuxolimab. CDR3 DNA: TGTGCCAGCTCAAGGACCGACAGGGGACTTCAAGAGACCCAGTACTTC. Protein sequence: CASSRTDRGLQETQYF.